The 8 T cell receptor beta chains given below trace back to one sample, sequenced in a study of T-cell memory formation after mild COVID-19. Each CDR3 protein gets one entry after TCRdb re-called the 5' RACE reads with MiXCR. The table has about 310,000 distinct CDR3 sequences, roughly 15% seen once. The material sequenced was PBMCs or a T cell subset sorted from them (not recorded which). These receptors all stem from a man aged 18 to 30 who had mild COVID-19 (a few samples of this study predate the infection). Cell type and time point are not known.

Only a few counts were recorded for this clonotype. The chain uses TRBV7-8 and TRBJ1-1, with D maybe TRBD1 (5 bases). This CDR3 has 14 residues. Between the trimmed V and J ends, which lost 3 bases and 1 base, there was a span of 9 bases. Germline values: CDR1 SGHVS, CDR2 FQNEAQ. As DNA, the CDR3 is TGTGCCAGCAGCTTTAGGGACGGGAACACTGAAGCTTTCTTT. It specifies CASSFRDGNTEAFF.

The sample holds many counts of this clonotype. The rearrangement uses TRBV27 and TRBJ1-2, with a weak D call TRBD1 (5 bases). V was trimmed by 2 bases and J by 8 bases, leaving 18 bases between them. There are 15 residues in the CDR3. Germline CDR1 MNHEY, CDR2 SMNVEV (reference sequence). In DNA form, the CDR3 reads TGTGCCAGCAGTTTACAAGCGCGGGGCCCGGAGGGCTACACCTTC. It yields the protein CASSLQARGPEGYTF.

The chain has TRBV18 and TRBJ2-1; 7 bases agree with TRBD1. Germline-derived CDR1 and CDR2 are KGHSH and LQKENI. The CDR3 spans 14 residues. V shed 8 bases, J shed 5 bases, and the junction held 9 bases outside the gene matches. The CDR3 nucleotides are TGTGCCAGCAAGAGAGCCGGGACAGACAATGAGCAGTTCTTC. This translates into CASKRAGTDNEQFF.

This clonotype has a single count. The chain employs TRBV2 and TRBJ2-5; 8 nucleotides agree with TRBD2. The junction had 7 bases not matched to a gene; V was cut back by 6 bases and J by 4 bases. The CDR3 loop spans 14 amino acids. The germline gives CDR1 SNHLY, CDR2 FYNNEI. CDR3 coding DNA: TGTGCCAGCAGAACTAGGACTAGCCGAGAGACCCAGTACTTC. Translation: CASRTRTSRETQYF.

The rearrangement uses TRBV7-8 and TRBJ1-1; D ambiguous. The CDR3 extends over 15 amino acids. CDR1 and CDR2 (germline): SGHVS, FQNEAQ. Trimming removed 5 bases at V and 4 bases at J, with 17 bases between. The CDR3 DNA reads TGTGCCAGCAGCCTACTGGTCTCGTGGGGCACTGAAGCTTTCTTT. Translation: CASSLLVSWGTEAFF.

In DNA form, the CDR3 reads TGTGCCAGCAGCTTAGTGGGCGGGGTAACGCGGGAGACCCAGTACTTC. It specifies CASSLVGGVTRETQYF. The V call is TRBV7-6, the J call TRBJ2-5; weak D call: TRBD2 (6 bases). Germline V lookup: CDR1 SGHVS, CDR2 FNYEAQ. Between the trimmed V and J ends, which lost 1 base and 5 bases, there was a span of 17 bases. This CDR3 spans 16 amino acids.

This chain joins TRBV7-2 and TRBJ1-2; D may be TRBD1 (6 bases). The CDR3 runs 15 residues. The germline CDR1 and CDR2 sequences are SGHTA and FQGNSA. V lost 5 bases to trimming and J lost 6 bases, with 19 bases between them. CDR3 DNA sequence: TGTGCCAGCAGCCGTAATGTAGGGGGGTATGATGGCTACACCTTC. Translation: CASSRNVGGYDGYTF.

This clonotype was counted a few times. CDR3 sequence reads: CASSEAVNTGELFF. The CDR3 coding sequence is TGTGCCAGCAGTGAGGCCGTTAACACCGGGGAGCTGTTTTTT. This chain joins TRBV2 and TRBJ2-2; no firm D call. The CDR3 contains 14 residues. Germline CDR1 and CDR2: SNHLY and FYNNEI. The germline V and J ends were trimmed by 3 bases and 2 bases, with 7 bases remaining between them.